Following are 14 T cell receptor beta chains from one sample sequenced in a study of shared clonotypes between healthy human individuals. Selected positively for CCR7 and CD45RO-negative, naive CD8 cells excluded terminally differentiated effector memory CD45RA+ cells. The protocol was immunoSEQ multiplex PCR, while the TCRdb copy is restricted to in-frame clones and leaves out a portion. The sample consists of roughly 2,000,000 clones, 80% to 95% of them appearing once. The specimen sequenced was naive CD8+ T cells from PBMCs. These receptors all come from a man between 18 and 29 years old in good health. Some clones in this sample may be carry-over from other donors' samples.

The CDR3 DNA follows: TGTGCCAGCAGTTACCGGGGGGGGGCTGAAGCTTTCTTT. It yields the protein CASSYRGGAEAFF. This chain uses TRBV27 with TRBJ1-1; maybe TRBD1 (5 bases). V lost 4 bases and J 6 bases, leaving 12 bases between the germline ends. There are 13 residues in the CDR3. Per germline, CDR1 MNHEY and CDR2 SMNVEV (reference sequence).

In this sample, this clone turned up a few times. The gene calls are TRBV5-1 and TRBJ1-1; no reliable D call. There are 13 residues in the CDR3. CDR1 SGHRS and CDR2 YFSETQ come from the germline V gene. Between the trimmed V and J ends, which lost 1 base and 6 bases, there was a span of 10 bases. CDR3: CASSLNLPAEAFF. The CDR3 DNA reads TGCGCCAGCAGCTTGAATCTACCCGCTGAAGCTTTCTTT.

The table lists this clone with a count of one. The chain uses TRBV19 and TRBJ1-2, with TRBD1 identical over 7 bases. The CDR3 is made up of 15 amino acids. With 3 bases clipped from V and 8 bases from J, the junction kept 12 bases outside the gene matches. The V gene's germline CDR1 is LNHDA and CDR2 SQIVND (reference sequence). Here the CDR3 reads CASSIRGTDVHGYTF. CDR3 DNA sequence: TGTGCCAGTAGTATCAGGGGGACGGATGTGCACGGCTACACCTTC.

The CDR3 here is CASRPLTGGSYEQYF. In DNA, the CDR3 is TGTGCCAGCAGGCCCCTTACGGGAGGATCCTACGAGCAGTACTTC. The rearrangement joins TRBV27 to TRBJ2-7, with TRBD2 identical over 7 bases. Germline assignment: CDR1 MNHEY and CDR2 SMNVEV (reference sequence). The CDR3 contains 15 residues. V lost 6 bases and J lost 1; bases outside the gene matches: 9.

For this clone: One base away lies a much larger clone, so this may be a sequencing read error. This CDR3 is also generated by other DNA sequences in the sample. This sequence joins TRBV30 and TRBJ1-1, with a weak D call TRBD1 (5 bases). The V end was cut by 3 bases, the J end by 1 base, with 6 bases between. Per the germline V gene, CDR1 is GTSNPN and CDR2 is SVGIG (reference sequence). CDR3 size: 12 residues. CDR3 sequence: CAWRRGNTEAFF. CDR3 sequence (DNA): TGTGCCTGGAGGAGGGGGAACACTGAAGCTTTCTTT.

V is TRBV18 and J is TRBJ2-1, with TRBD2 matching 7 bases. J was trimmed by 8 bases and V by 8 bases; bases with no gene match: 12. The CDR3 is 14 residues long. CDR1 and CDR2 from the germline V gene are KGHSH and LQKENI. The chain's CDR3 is CASTQPVGGDEQFF. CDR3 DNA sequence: TGTGCCAGCACCCAGCCGGTTGGGGGGGATGAGCAGTTCTTC.

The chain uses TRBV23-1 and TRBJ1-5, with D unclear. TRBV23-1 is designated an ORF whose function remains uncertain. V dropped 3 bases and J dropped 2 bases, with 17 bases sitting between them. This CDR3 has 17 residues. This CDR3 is CASSHVGIEVGNQPQHF. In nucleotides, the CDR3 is TGCGCCAGCAGTCATGTCGGGATTGAGGTCGGCAATCAGCCCCAGCATTTT.

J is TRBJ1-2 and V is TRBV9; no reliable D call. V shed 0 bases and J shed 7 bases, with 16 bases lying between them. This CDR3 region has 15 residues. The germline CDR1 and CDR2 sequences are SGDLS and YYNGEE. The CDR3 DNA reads TGTGCCAGCAGCGTAGCTCTAACTCCCCTGAGTGGCTACACCTTC. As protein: CASSVALTPLSGYTF.

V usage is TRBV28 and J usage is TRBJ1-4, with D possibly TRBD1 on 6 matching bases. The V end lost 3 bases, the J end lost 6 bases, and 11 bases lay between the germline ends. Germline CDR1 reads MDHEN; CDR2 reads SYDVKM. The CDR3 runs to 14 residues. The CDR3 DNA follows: TGTGCCAGCAGTTTCACGGGGGCGGATGAAAAACTGTTTTTT. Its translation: CASSFTGADEKLFF.

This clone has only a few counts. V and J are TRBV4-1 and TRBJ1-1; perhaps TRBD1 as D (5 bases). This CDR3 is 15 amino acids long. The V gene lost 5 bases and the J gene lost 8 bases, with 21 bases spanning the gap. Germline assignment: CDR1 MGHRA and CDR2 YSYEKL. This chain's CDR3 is CASSDKQVPGAEAFF. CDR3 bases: TGCGCCAGCAGCGACAAACAGGTACCGGGCGCAGAAGCTTTCTTT.

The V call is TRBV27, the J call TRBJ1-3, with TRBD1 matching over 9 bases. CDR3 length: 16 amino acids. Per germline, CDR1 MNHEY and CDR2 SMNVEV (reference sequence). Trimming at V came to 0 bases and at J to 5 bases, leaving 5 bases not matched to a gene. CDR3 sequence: CASSLSPGTGRNTIYF. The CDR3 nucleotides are TGTGCCAGCAGTTTATCCCCCGGGACAGGGAGAAACACCATATATTTT.

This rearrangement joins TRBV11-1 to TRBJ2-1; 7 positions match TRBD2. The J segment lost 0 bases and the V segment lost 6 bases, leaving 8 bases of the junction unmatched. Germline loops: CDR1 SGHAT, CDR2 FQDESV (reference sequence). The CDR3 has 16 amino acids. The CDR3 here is CASRESAGYSYNEQFF. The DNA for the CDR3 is TGTGCCAGCAGGGAGTCAGCGGGGTACTCCTACAATGAGCAGTTCTTC.

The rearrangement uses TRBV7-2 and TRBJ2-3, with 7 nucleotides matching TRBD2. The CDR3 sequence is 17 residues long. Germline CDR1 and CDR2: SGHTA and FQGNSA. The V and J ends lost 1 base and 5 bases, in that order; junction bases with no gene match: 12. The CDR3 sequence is CASSLVGGRSTKDTQYF. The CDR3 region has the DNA TGTGCCAGCAGCTTAGTAGGCGGGAGATCGACGAAAGATACGCAGTATTTT.

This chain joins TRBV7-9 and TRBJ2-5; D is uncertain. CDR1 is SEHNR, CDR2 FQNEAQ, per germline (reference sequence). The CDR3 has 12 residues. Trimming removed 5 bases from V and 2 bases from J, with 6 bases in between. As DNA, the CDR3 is TGTGCCAGCAGCCCAGATCAAGAGACCCAGTACTTC. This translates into CASSPDQETQYF.